The clone carrying this TCR beta chain was counted once. The germline gives CDR1 LGHNA, CDR2 YSLEER. Trimming took 0 bases from V and 5 from J, leaving 14 bases between them. The CDR3 is made up of 16 amino acids. TCRdb keeps only in-frame clones here, not all; method: immunoSEQ multiplex PCR. Among some 300,000 clones listed, roughly 90% were seen once. This record comes from a study of blood T cell repertoires in COVID-19. The specimen was PBMCs or T cells enriched from blood (not recorded which). This clonotype was sampled from a middle-aged woman who had recovered from COVID-19. The chain combines TRBV4-3 with TRBJ1-5; D perhaps matches TRBD1 (6 bases). CDR3 nucleotide sequence: TGCGCCAGCAGCCAAGATTGGCGGGCAGGGGATCAGCCCCAGCATTTT. Translating gives CASSQDWRAGDQPQHF.